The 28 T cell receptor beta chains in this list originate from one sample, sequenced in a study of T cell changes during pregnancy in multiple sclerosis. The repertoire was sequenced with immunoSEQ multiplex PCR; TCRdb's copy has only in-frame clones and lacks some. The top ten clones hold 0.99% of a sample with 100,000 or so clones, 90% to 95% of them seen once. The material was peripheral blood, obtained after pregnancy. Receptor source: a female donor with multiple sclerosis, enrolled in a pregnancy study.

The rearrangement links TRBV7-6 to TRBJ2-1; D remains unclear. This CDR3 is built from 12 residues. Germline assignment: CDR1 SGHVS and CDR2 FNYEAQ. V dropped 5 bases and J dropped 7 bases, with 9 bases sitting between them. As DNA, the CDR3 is TGTGCCAGCAGCCACGACGGGAATGAGCAGTTCTTC. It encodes CASSHDGNEQFF. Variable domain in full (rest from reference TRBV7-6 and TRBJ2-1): GAGVSQSPRYKVTKRGQDVALRCDPISGHVSLYWYRQALGQGPEFLTYFNYEAQQDKSGLPNDRFSAERPEGSISTLTIQRTEQRDSAMYRCASSHDGNEQFFGPGTRLTVL.

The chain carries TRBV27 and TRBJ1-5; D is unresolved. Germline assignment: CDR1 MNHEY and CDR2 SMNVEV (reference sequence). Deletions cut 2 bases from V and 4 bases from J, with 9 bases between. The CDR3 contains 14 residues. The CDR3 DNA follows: TGTGCCAGCAGTTTACTGGGCGGGAATCAGCCCCAGCATTTT. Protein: CASSLLGGNQPQHF.

CDR3 sequence (DNA): TGTGCCAGCGAGGGAGATACGCAGTATTTT. Its protein product is CASEGDTQYF. The rearrangement uses TRBV2 and TRBJ2-3; possible D gene TRBD2, 5 bases. The germline CDR1 and CDR2 sequences are SNHLY and FYNNEI. V lost 8 bases and J 5 bases, leaving 5 bases between the germline ends. There are 10 residues in the CDR3.

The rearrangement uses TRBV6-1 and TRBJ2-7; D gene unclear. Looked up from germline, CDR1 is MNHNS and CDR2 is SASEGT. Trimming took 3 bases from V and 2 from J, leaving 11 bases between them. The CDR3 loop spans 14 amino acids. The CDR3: CASSDQYTPYEQYF. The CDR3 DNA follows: TGTGCCAGCAGTGACCAGTATACCCCCTACGAGCAGTACTTC.

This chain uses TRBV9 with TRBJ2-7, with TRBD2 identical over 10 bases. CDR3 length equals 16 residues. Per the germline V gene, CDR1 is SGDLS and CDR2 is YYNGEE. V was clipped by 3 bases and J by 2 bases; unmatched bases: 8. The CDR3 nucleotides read TGTGCCAGCAGCGCTCTCGGGACTAGCGCGCCCTACGAGCAGTACTTC. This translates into CASSALGTSAPYEQYF.

This CDR3 reads CASSSSGRTETQYF. CDR3 DNA: TGTGCCAGCAGCTCAAGCGGGAGGACGGAGACCCAGTACTTC. The chain carries TRBV7-9 and TRBJ2-5; 9 bases map to TRBD2. With V trimmed by 4 bases and J by 5 bases, 5 bases remained unmatched. The CDR3 has 14 residues. Germline assignment: CDR1 SEHNR and CDR2 FQNEAQ (reference sequence).

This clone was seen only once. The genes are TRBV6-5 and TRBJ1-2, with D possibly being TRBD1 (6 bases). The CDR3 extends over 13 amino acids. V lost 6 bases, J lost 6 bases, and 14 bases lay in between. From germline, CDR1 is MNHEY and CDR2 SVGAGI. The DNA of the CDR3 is TGTGCCAGCAGCCTCGGACAGATCGATGGCTACACCTTC. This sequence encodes CASSLGQIDGYTF.

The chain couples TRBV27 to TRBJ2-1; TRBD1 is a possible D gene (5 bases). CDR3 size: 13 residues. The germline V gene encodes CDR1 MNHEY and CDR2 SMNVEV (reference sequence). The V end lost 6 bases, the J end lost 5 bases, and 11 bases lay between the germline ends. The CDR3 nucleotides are TGTGCCAGCAGCCCAGGGCCCCACAATGAGCAGTTCTTC. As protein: CASSPGPHNEQFF.

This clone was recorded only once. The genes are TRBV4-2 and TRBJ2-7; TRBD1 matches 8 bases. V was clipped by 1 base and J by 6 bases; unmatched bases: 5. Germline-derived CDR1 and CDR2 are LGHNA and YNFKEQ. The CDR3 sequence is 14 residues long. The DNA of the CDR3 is TGTGCCAGCAGCCAAGGGACAGGGTTAATCGAGCAGTACTTC. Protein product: CASSQGTGLIEQYF.

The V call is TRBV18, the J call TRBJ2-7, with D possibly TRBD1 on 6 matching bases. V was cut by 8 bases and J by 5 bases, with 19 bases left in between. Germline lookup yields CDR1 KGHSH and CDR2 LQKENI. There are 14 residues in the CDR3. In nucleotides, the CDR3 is TGTGCCAGCCGAAGACAGGCCGTCCCCCACGAGCAGTACTTC. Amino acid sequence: CASRRQAVPHEQYF.

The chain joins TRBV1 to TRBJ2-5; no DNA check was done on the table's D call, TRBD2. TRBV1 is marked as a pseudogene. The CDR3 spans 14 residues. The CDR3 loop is CTSGASGRWETQYF. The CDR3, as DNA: TGCACCAGCGGGGCTAGCGGGAGGTGGGAGACCCAGTACTTC.

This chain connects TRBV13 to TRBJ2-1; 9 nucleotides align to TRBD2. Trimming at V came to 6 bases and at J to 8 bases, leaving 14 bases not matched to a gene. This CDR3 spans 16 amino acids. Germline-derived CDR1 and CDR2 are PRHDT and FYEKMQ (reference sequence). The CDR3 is CASSSLRREGIDEQFF. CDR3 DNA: TGTGCCAGCAGTTCCTTACGGCGGGAGGGTATAGATGAGCAGTTCTTC.

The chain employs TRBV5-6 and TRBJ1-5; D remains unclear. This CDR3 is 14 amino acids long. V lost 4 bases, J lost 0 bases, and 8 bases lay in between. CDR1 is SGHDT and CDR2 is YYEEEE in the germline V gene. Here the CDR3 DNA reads TGTGCCAGCAGCAGTCAGATTAGCAATCAGCCCCAGCATTTT. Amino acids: CASSSQISNQPQHF.

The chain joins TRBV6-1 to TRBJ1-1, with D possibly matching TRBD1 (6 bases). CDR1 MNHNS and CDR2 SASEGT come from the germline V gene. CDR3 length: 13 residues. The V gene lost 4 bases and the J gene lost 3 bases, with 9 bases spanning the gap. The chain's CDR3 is CASSGQVYTEAFF. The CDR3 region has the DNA TGTGCCAGCAGTGGACAGGTTTACACTGAAGCTTTCTTT.

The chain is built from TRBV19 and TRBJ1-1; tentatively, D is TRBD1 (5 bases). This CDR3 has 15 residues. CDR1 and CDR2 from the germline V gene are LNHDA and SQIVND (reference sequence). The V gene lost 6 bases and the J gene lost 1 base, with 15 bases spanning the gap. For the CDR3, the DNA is TGTGCCAGTAGCCGTCGCAGGGCTGGGAACACTGAAGCTTTCTTT. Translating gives CASSRRRAGNTEAFF.

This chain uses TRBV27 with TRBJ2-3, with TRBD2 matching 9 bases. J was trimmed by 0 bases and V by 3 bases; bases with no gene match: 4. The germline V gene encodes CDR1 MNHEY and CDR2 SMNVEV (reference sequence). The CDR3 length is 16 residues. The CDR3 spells CASSFMTSGSTDTQYF. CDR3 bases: TGTGCCAGCAGTTTTATGACTAGCGGTAGCACAGATACGCAGTATTTT.

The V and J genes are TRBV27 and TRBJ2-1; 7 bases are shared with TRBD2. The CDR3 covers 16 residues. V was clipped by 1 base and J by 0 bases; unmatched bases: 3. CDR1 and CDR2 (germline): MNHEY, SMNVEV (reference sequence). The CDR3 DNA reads TGTGCCAGCAGTTTATGGGGAGGGAGCTCCTACAATGAGCAGTTCTTC. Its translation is CASSLWGGSSYNEQFF.

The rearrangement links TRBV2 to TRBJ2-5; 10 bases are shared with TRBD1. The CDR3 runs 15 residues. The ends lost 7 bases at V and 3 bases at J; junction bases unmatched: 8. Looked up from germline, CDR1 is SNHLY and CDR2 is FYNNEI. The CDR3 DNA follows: TGTGCCAGCACCCGGGACAGGGGCTGGAAAGAGACCCAGTACTTC. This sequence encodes CASTRDRGWKETQYF. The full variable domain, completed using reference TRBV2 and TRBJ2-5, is EPEVTQTPSHQVTQMGQEVILRCVPISNHLYFYWYRQILGQKVEFLVSFYNNEISEKSEIFDDQFSVERPDGSNFTLKIRSTKLEDSAMYFCASTRDRGWKETQYFGPGTRLLVL.

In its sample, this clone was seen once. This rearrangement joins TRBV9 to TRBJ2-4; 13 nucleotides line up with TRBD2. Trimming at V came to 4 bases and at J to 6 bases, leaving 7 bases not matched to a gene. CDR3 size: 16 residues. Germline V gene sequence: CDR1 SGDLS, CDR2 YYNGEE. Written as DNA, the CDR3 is TGTGCCAGCAGCCGGCGGACTAGCGGGAGTACAAACATTCAGTACTTC. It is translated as CASSRRTSGSTNIQYF.

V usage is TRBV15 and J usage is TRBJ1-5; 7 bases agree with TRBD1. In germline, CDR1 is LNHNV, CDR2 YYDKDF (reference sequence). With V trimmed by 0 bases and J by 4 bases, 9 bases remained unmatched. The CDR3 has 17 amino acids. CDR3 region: CATSRDPTTGRNQPQHF. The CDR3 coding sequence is TGTGCCACCAGCAGAGATCCGACGACAGGGCGTAATCAGCCCCAGCATTTT.

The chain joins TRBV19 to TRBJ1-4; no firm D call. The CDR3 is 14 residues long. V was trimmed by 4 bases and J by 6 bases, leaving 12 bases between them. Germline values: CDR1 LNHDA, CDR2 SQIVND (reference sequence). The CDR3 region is CASSRVGVDEKLFF. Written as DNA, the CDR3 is TGTGCCAGTAGTAGAGTCGGGGTGGATGAAAAACTGTTTTTT.

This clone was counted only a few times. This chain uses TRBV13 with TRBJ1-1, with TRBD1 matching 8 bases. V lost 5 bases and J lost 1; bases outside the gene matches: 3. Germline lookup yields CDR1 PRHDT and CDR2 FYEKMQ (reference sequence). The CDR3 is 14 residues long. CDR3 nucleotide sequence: TGTGCCAGCAGCCACAGGGGGAAGAACACTGAAGCTTTCTTT. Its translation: CASSHRGKNTEAFF.

The CDR3 spells CASSYSGAWETQYF. The CDR3 nucleotides are TGTGCCAGCAGTTACTCGGGAGCGTGGGAGACCCAGTACTTC. V and J are TRBV6-6 and TRBJ2-5; tentatively, D is TRBD2 (5 bases). Trimming left V 0 bases short and J 5 bases short, with 10 bases between. The CDR3 sequence is 14 residues long. Per the germline V gene, CDR1 is MNHNY and CDR2 is SVGAGI (reference sequence).

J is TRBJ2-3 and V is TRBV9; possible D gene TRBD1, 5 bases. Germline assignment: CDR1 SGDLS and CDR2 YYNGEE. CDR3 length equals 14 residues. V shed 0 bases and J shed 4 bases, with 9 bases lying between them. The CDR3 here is CASSVGQWADTQYF. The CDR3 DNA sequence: TGTGCCAGCAGCGTAGGACAGTGGGCAGATACGCAGTATTTT.

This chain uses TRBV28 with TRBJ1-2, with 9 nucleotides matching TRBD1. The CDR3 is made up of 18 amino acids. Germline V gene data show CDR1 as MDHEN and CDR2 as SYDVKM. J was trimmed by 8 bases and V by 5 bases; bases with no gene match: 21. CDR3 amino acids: CASSLRPMGQGLRSGYTF. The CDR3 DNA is TGTGCCAGCAGTCTCAGACCTATGGGACAGGGTCTTCGGTCCGGCTACACCTTC.

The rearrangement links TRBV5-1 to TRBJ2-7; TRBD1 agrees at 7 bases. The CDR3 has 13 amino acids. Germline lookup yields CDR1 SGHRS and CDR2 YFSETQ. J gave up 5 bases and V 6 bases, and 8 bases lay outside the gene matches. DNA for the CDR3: TGCGCCAGCAAGTCGACAGGGTCCCACGAGCAGTACTTC. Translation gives CASKSTGSHEQYF.

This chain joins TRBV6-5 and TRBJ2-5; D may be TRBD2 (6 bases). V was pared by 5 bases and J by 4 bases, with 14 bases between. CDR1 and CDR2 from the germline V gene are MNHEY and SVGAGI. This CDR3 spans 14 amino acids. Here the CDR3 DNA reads TGTGCCAGCAGTCGGGACGCGGGGCTAGAGACCCAGTACTTC. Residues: CASSRDAGLETQYF.

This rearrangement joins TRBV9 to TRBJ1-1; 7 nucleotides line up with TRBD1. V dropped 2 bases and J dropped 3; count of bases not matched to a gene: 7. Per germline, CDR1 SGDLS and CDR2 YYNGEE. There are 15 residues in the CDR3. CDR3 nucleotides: TGTGCCAGCAGCGTGGATCTACAGGGGCACACTGAAGCTTTCTTT. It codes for CASSVDLQGHTEAFF.